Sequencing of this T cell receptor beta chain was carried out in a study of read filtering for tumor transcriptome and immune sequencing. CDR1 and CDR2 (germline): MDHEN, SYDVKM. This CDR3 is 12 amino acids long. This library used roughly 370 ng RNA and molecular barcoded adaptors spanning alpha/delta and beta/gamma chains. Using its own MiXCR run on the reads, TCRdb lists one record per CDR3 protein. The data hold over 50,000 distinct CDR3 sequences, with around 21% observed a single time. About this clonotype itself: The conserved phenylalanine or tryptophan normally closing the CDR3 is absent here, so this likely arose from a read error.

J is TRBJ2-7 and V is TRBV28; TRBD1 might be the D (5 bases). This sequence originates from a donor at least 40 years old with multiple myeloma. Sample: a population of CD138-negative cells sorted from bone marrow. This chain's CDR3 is CTSSTGTYEQYS. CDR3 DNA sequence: TGTACCAGCAGTACAGGTACCTACGAGCAGTACTCC.